The 18 T cell receptor beta chains below come from one sample, sequenced in a study of technical replicates of blood from a few donors. The assay was immunoSEQ multiplex PCR, and TCRdb's table has in-frame clones only and misses some. Among around 80,000 clones listed, around nine tenths were seen once. Sequencing was carried out using T cells isolated from PBMCs. All receptors come from a human donor in good health.

In nucleotides, the CDR3 is TGTGCCAGCAATGGGGGACAGGGATGGAATTCCCACGAGCAGTACTTC. Translation gives CASNGGQGWNSHEQYF. This rearrangement joins TRBV2 to TRBJ2-7; the match to TRBD1 covers 9 bases. The germline V gene has CDR1 SNHLY and CDR2 FYNNEI. The CDR3 runs to 16 residues. J gave up 5 bases and V 7 bases, and 15 bases lay outside the gene matches.

In this sample, this clone turned up a few times. The chain employs TRBV28 and TRBJ1-5; 10 bases are shared with TRBD1. CDR1 is MDHEN and CDR2 is SYDVKM in the germline V gene. The CDR3 totals 16 residues. After removal of 6 bases from V and 1 base from J, the junction contained 6 bases not matched to a gene. CDR3 DNA: TGTGCCAGCAGACAACGACAGGGGGCAAGCAATCAGCCCCAGCATTTT. Amino acids: CASRQRQGASNQPQHF. Using reference TRBV28 and TRBJ1-5 for the parts outside the CDR3, the full variable domain is DVKVTQSSRYLVKRTGEKVFLECVQDMDHENMFWYRQDPGLGLRLIYFSYDVKMKEKGDIPEGYSVSREKKERFSLILESASTNQTSMYLCASRQRQGASNQPQHFGDGTRLSIL.

This clone was counted between two and nine times. V and J are TRBV7-3 and TRBJ1-1, with D tentatively TRBD1 (6 bases). The CDR3 loop spans 18 amino acids. Trimming removed 6 bases from V and 4 bases from J, with 27 bases in between. The V gene's germline CDR1 is SGHTA and CDR2 FQGTGA. CDR3 in DNA: TGTGCCAGCAGGGGAGTAGTAGGGACACCAATTTTGGGCACTGAAGCTTTCTTT. This codes for CASRGVVGTPILGTEAFF.

The genes are TRBV7-9 and TRBJ1-1; D perhaps matches TRBD1 (6 bases). CDR1 SEHNR and CDR2 FQNEAQ come from the germline V gene (reference sequence). Trimming left V 3 bases short and J 4 bases short, with 15 bases between. The length of the CDR3 is 15 residues. The CDR3 bases are TGTGCCAGCAGCTTTTACCCGGGACAAGGCACTGAAGCTTTCTTT. It codes for CASSFYPGQGTEAFF.

The V and J genes are TRBV19 and TRBJ1-1; no clear D gene. V was pared by 3 bases and J by 4 bases, with 12 bases between. The germline CDR1 and CDR2 sequences are LNHDA and SQIVND (reference sequence). The CDR3 length is 14 residues. The CDR3 reads CASSIEGLGTEAFF. CDR3 nucleotides: TGTGCCAGTAGTATCGAGGGTTTGGGCACTGAAGCTTTCTTT.

J is TRBJ1-4 and V is TRBV5-1; D not resolved. The CDR3 is 16 amino acids. Between the trimmed V and J ends, which lost 0 bases and 0 bases, there was a span of 9 bases. Germline V gene sequence: CDR1 SGHRS, CDR2 YFSETQ. CDR3 bases: TGCGCCAGCAGCTTGGGTCCACTTGCAACTAATGAAAAACTGTTTTTT. This codes for CASSLGPLATNEKLFF.

The chain couples TRBV27 to TRBJ2-3; 7 nucleotides agree with TRBD2. CDR1 MNHEY and CDR2 SMNVEV come from the germline V gene (reference sequence). The V gene end was trimmed by 1 base and the J gene end by 0 bases; junction bases not matched to a gene: 4. The CDR3 runs 16 residues. The CDR3 DNA follows: TGTGCCAGCAGTTTATTTGGAGCGGGAAGCACAGATACGCAGTATTTT. This sequence encodes CASSLFGAGSTDTQYF.

The chain uses TRBV18 and TRBJ1-5; 7 positions agree with TRBD1. The V and J ends lost 6 bases and 6 bases, in that order; junction bases with no gene match: 17. This CDR3 comprises 17 residues. The germline gives CDR1 KGHSH, CDR2 LQKENI. DNA of the CDR3: TGTGCCAGCTCCCACTCCCGCCCGAACAGGGGTTTTCAGCCCCAGCATTTT. The encoded protein is CASSHSRPNRGFQPQHF. The full variable domain, rest sourced from reference TRBV18 and TRBJ1-5, is NAGVMQNPRHLVRRRGQEARLRCSPMKGHSHVYWYRQLPEEGLKFMVYLQKENIIDESGMPKERFSAEFPKEGPSILRIQQVVRGDSAAYFCASSHSRPNRGFQPQHFGDGTRLSIL.

The V gene is TRBV30, the J gene TRBJ2-1; a possible D gene is TRBD2 (5 bases). Germline assignment: CDR1 GTSNPN and CDR2 SVGIG (reference sequence). The CDR3 length is 16 residues. Trimming shortened V by 3 bases and J by 1 base, and 16 bases separated the two germline ends. The CDR3 bases are TGTGCCTGGAGGGTCAGAGGGCCCTGGTCCTACAATGAGCAGTTCTTC. Translation gives CAWRVRGPWSYNEQFF.

The rearrangement joins TRBV5-6 to TRBJ2-1, with 13 bases matching TRBD2. Per the germline V gene, CDR1 is SGHDT and CDR2 is YYEEEE. This CDR3 spans 17 amino acids. V lost 4 bases and J lost 8; bases outside the gene matches: 12. For the CDR3, the DNA is TGTGCCAGCAGCATCGAACTAGCGGGAGGGTTCTCCGATGAGCAGTTCTTC. Translation gives CASSIELAGGFSDEQFF. Combining the CDR3 with reference TRBV5-6 and TRBJ2-1 gives the whole variable domain DAGVTQSPTHLIKTRGQQVTLRCSPKSGHDTVSWYQQALGQGPQFIFQYYEEEERQRGNFPDRFSGHQFPNYSSELNVNALLLGDSALYLCASSIELAGGFSDEQFFGPGTRLTVL.

This chain joins TRBV30 and TRBJ1-6, with a weak D call TRBD1 (5 bases). There are 16 residues in the CDR3. CDR1 is GTSNPN and CDR2 is SVGIG in the germline V gene (reference sequence). Trimming removed 3 bases from V and 3 bases from J, with 15 bases in between. CDR3 bases: TGTGCCTGGAGCGGCGGGGGGGGTTTCTATAATTCACCCCTCCACTTT. Its translation is CAWSGGGGFYNSPLHF.

The V and J genes are TRBV6-5 and TRBJ1-2; tentatively, D is TRBD1 (6 bases). Trimming removed 5 bases from V and 0 bases from J, with 13 bases in between. The germline gives CDR1 MNHEY, CDR2 SVGAGI. This CDR3 is built from 15 residues. CDR3 DNA sequence: TGTGCCAGCAGTCGTCTAAGGACAGCTAACTATGGCTACACCTTC. It is translated as CASSRLRTANYGYTF.

The chain has TRBV6-5 and TRBJ1-2; D gene uncertain. CDR1 and CDR2 from the germline V gene are MNHEY and SVGAGI. The CDR3 sequence is 12 residues long. Between the trimmed V and J ends, which lost 8 bases and 4 bases, there was a span of 11 bases. The CDR3 here is CASLRAPYGYTF. Here the CDR3 DNA reads TGTGCCAGCCTGCGGGCTCCCTATGGCTACACCTTC.

The sample holds one count of this clone. This rearrangement joins TRBV7-9 to TRBJ1-6; D possibly corresponds to TRBD1 (5 bases). CDR3 size: 15 residues. V was cut by 3 bases and J by 0 bases, with 6 bases left in between. Germline V CDR1 and CDR2: SEHNR, FQNEAQ (reference sequence). The CDR3 is CASSLTDSYNSPLHF. DNA for the CDR3: TGTGCCAGCAGCTTGACAGACTCCTATAATTCACCCCTCCACTTT.

The chain uses TRBV19 and TRBJ2-2; the match to TRBD2 covers 9 bases. The trim removed 1 base at V and 0 bases at J, leaving 3 bases unmatched. Germline V gene sequence: CDR1 LNHDA, CDR2 SQIVND (reference sequence). The CDR3 covers 17 residues. The CDR3 spells CASSIGGLAANTGELFF. The DNA of the CDR3 is TGTGCCAGTAGTATAGGGGGACTAGCTGCGAACACCGGGGAGCTGTTTTTT.

This chain links TRBV6-5 with TRBJ1-4; no definite D call. CDR3 length: 14 residues. The germline V and J ends were trimmed by 2 bases and 8 bases, with 12 bases remaining between them. Germline V gene data show CDR1 as MNHEY and CDR2 as SVGAGI. CDR3: CASSYIASQEKLFF. The CDR3 bases are TGTGCCAGCAGTTACATAGCCTCTCAAGAAAAACTGTTTTTT.

The V gene is TRBV27, the J gene TRBJ2-3; perhaps TRBD2 as D (5 bases). Germline V CDR1 and CDR2: MNHEY, SMNVEV (reference sequence). The CDR3 is made up of 19 amino acids. V was trimmed by 5 bases and J by 3 bases, leaving 27 bases between them. The CDR3 coding sequence is TGTGCCAGCAGTCCTCCTTACTCCCTAACGCGAAGAGGGACAGATACGCAGTATTTT. Translating it yields CASSPPYSLTRRGTDTQYF.

J is TRBJ1-1 and V is TRBV11-3, with TRBD1 matching 7 bases. The germline gives CDR1 SGHNT, CDR2 YENEEA. V was clipped by 0 bases and J by 4 bases; unmatched bases: 5. The CDR3 spans 15 residues. The CDR3 sequence: CASSLEGSGGTEAFF. The DNA for the CDR3 is TGTGCCAGCAGCTTAGAGGGTTCAGGGGGCACTGAAGCTTTCTTT.